The sequence of this TCR beta chain was determined in a study of cytomegalovirus exposure and HLA in healthy donors. Regarding the study as a whole: Accounts indicate the classifier identified cytomegalovirus status with strong specificity and sensitivity. Some TCR beta chains (164 of them) were listed as cytomegalovirus-associated. The authors later linked a missense DCLRE1C variant to TCR beta V- and J-gene trimming.

Turning to this clone: The antigen is unknown.

Germline CDR1 and CDR2: SGHAT and FQNNGV. The CDR3 spans 13 residues. Losses at the gene ends were 8 bases for V and 9 bases for J; bases not matched to a gene: 6. The PCR employed 60 Vbeta primers together with 13 Jbeta primers. Study processing details: Later analysis identified tens of millions of unique TCR beta chains, 9 million to 12 million shared. This table comes from immunoSEQ multiplex PCR, and its TCRdb copy is limited to in-frame clones, with some not included. For V, J and clone size, that table is used; D and trimming come from the DNA. The sample gives roughly 130,000 clones, 70% to 85% of which show up once; 3% is in the top ten.

Sequencing was performed on PBMCs. The chain has TRBV11-2 and TRBJ2-5, with 13 bases fitting TRBD2. The receptor was isolated from a woman between 18 and 30 years old in good health and CMV-seropositive. CDR3 protein: CASGLAGARSQYF. For the CDR3, the DNA is TGTGCCAGCGGACTAGCGGGGGCGCGCTCCCAGTACTTC.